The clone carrying this T cell receptor (delta chain) was counted only a few times. Its cognate antigen is unknown. This sample stems from a study of Vδ1+ human thymocytes. Extracted RNA was reverse transcribed into cDNA. CDR3 amplicons came from multiplex PCR with pooled V-gene forward and constant-region reverse primers. TCRdb reanalysed the multiplex PCR reads via CATT. Of under 25,000 delta-chain clones in the sample, over 7% were seen once. Germline V gene lookup returns CDR1 TSWWSYY and CDR2 QGS. This CDR3 comprises 15 residues. Sorted Vdelta1+ thymocytes were about 97% to 99.6% pure. Study-wide results and caveats: Donors shared many TRG clonotypes but few TRD clonotypes. Unexpected Vdelta2 sequences could cause misinterpretation of bulk repertoire data. Thymic TRG and TRD repertoires appeared highly polyclonal.

The V call is TRDV1, the J call TRDJ1; D is unclear. This sequence was found in a child less than two years old who had congenital heart surgery. The source material was Vdelta1+ gamma-delta thymocytes from the thymus. Subset meaning: FACS-sorted CD3+ TCRalphabeta- TCRVdelta1+ TCRVdelta2- thymocytes. In DNA form, the CDR3 reads TGTGCCTGTGCTCAGCCGACAAGGTACACCGATAAACTCATCTTT. This sequence encodes CACAQPTRYTDKLIF.